Given below is one T cell receptor (beta chain) in context. Its antigen is not known. This entry belongs to a study of shared clonotypes between healthy human individuals. Findings and caveats of the study: In having few donors, the study represented limited genetic and exposure-history diversity.

Germline V gives CDR1 SGDLS, CDR2 YYNGEE. There are 14 residues in the CDR3. V was trimmed by 4 bases and J by 3 bases, leaving 14 bases between them. The table came from immunoSEQ multiplex PCR; TCRdb's copy has only in-frame clones and leaves some out. This table has 2,100,000 or so clones, approximately 94% appearing once. This chain connects TRBV9 to TRBJ2-7; no clear D gene. Sequenced: naive CD4+ T cells sorted from blood. The subset: CD45RA+ positively selected. The sequence derives from a man aged 18 to 29 in good health. CDR3 residues: CASSRDGGVYEQYF. For the CDR3, the DNA is TGTGCCAGCAGCCGTGATGGTGGCGTCTACGAGCAGTACTTC. The entire variable domain, with the rest obtained from reference TRBV9 and TRBJ2-7, is as follows: DSGVTQTPKHLITATGQRVTLRCSPRSGDLSVYWYQQSLDQGLQFLIQYYNGEERAKGNILERFSAQQFPDLHSELNLSSLELGDSALYFCASSRDGGVYEQYFGPGTRLTVT.